A single sample gave rise to the 7 T cell receptor beta chains below, sequenced in a study of cytomegalovirus exposure and HLA in healthy donors. PCR used 60 Vbeta primers and 13 Jbeta primers. Assay used: immunoSEQ multiplex PCR; TCRdb lists only in-frame clones, some missing. The data hold hundreds of thousands of clones, with 65% to 90% observed a single time. Sample: PBMCs. The receptors were gathered from a girl aged 5-17 years in good health and CMV-seronegative.

The chain has TRBV7-9 and TRBJ2-5; tentative D call: TRBD1 (6 bases). Per the germline V gene, CDR1 is SEHNR and CDR2 is FQNEAQ (reference sequence). The CDR3 length is 15 residues. Trimming cost V 5 bases and J 4 bases, with 17 bases left between them. CDR3: CASSRIQGFPETQYF. The CDR3 DNA reads as TGTGCCAGCAGCCGAATTCAGGGGTTTCCAGAGACCCAGTACTTC.

V is TRBV7-2 and J is TRBJ2-2; no firm D call. V was cut by 2 bases and J by 8 bases, with 6 bases left in between. Germline lookup yields CDR1 SGHTA and CDR2 FQGNSA. This CDR3 is built from 12 residues. The CDR3: CASSLQYGELFF. In DNA, the CDR3 is TGTGCCAGCAGCTTACAGTATGGGGAGCTGTTTTTT.

This clone has only one observation. The rearrangement joins TRBV5-1 to TRBJ2-7, with a possible D match to TRBD2 (6 bases). Germline CDR1 and CDR2: SGHRS and YFSETQ. Trimming took 4 bases from V and 6 from J, leaving 14 bases between them. The CDR3 covers 13 residues. This chain's CDR3 is CASSLLLASEQYF. The CDR3 DNA is TGCGCCAGCAGCCTCTTACTAGCCAGCGAGCAGTACTTC.

The V and J genes are TRBV6-6 and TRBJ2-7, with 8 bases fitting TRBD2. Germline V CDR1 and CDR2: MNHNY, SVGAGI (reference sequence). The J segment lost 3 bases and the V segment lost 7 bases, leaving 5 bases of the junction unmatched. The CDR3 spans 13 residues. CDR3 coding DNA: TGTGCCAGCACCCTTAGCGGGAACTACGAGCAGTACTTC. Protein: CASTLSGNYEQYF.

The J gene is TRBJ1-3, the V gene TRBV18, with no clear D. CDR3 size: 16 residues. The V gene's germline CDR1 is KGHSH and CDR2 LQKENI. With 0 bases removed from V and 4 bases from J, the gap between germline ends came to 13 bases. CDR3 residues: CASSPPSNSRGNTIYF. In DNA, the CDR3 is TGTGCCAGCTCACCACCTTCAAACAGTCGAGGAAACACCATATATTTT.

This rearrangement joins TRBV7-8 to TRBJ2-7, with TRBD2 matching 10 bases. V shed 7 bases, J shed 0 bases, and the junction held 9 bases outside the gene matches. Germline V gene sequence: CDR1 SGHVS, CDR2 FQNEAQ. CDR3 length: 16 residues. The CDR3: CASTSRAGGSSYEQYF. The CDR3 DNA is TGTGCCAGCACCTCCCGAGCGGGAGGGTCCTCCTACGAGCAGTACTTC.

The chain carries TRBV2 and TRBJ1-6; 7 bases agree with TRBD1. CDR1 and CDR2 from the germline V gene are SNHLY and FYNNEI. The CDR3 is made up of 14 amino acids. V lost 5 bases and J lost 3; bases outside the gene matches: 1. The DNA for the CDR3 is TGTGCCAGCAGTCGACAGGGCTATAATTCACCCCTCCACTTT. Amino acids: CASSRQGYNSPLHF.